This TCR beta chain appears in the sequencing data of a study of shared T cell receptors in the human thymus. Trimming cost V 6 bases and J 6 bases, with 15 bases left between them. The CDR3 is made up of 14 amino acids. Germline V gives CDR1 MDHEN, CDR2 SYDVKM. Sequencing used immunoSEQ multiplex PCR; TCRdb keeps in-frame clones, though not all of them. Among some 760,000 clones listed, 70% to 90% were seen once. These records were also assigned to another study, of human thymus T cells. That paper states: An apparent bias in V and J gene usage was seen in thymic and blood repertoires.

This chain uses TRBV28 with TRBJ1-5, with D maybe TRBD1 (6 bases). This clonotype was sampled from a girl less than two years old with a congenital heart defect. Material: thymocytes. The CDR3 region has the DNA TGTGCCAGCAGCCGTTACAGGGAGAGTCAGCCCCAGCATTTT. Encoded protein: CASSRYRESQPQHF.